This T cell receptor beta chain was found in a study of T cell responses to AZD1222 COVID-19 vaccine. Study results and limitations: Spike-specific TCR breadth rose after two AZD1222 doses, and depth rose as well. Sampling that yielded the repertoires occurred only after the peak T cell response. It should be noted that donors were predominantly white British and more often female, and clonal diversity was possibly underestimated.

A remark on this clone: Its antigen is undetermined.

Generated by immunoSEQ multiplex PCR, the TCRdb table keeps only in-frame clones and is missing some. The data show 75,000 to 95,000 clones, approximately 81% seen once. Material: peripheral blood, obtained 28 days after the second AZD1222 dose. The TCR comes from an adult who received the AZD1222 COVID-19 vaccine.

CDR3 nucleotides: TGTGCCAGCAGCCAGAGGACAGGGGGGACCGGGGAGCTGTTTTTT. Translating gives CASSQRTGGTGELFF. The chain links TRBV7-8 to TRBJ2-2, with 10 bases lining up with TRBD1. The V gene end was trimmed by 5 bases and the J gene end by 5 bases; junction bases not matched to a gene: 5. The germline gives CDR1 SGHVS, CDR2 FQNEAQ. This CDR3 spans 15 amino acids.